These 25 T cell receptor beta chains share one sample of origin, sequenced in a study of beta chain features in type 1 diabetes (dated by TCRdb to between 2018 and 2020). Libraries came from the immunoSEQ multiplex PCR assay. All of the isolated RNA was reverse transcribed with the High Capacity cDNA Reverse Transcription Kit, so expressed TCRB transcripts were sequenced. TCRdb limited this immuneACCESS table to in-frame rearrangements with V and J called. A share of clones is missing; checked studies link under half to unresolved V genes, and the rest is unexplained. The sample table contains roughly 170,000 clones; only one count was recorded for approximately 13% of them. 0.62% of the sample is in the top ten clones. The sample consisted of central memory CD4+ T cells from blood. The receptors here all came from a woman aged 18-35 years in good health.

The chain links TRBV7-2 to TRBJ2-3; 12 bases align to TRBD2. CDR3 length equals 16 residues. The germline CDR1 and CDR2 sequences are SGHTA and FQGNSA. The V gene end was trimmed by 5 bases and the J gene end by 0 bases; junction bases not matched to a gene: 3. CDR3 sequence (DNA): TGTGCCAGCAGCATCCTAGCGGGAGGGAGCACAGATACGCAGTATTTT. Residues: CASSILAGGSTDTQYF.

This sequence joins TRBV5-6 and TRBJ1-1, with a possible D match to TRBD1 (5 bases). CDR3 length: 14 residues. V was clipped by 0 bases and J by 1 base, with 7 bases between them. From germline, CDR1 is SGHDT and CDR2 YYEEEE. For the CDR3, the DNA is TGTGCCAGCAGCTTGGGACAGTGGAACACTGAAGCTTTCTTT. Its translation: CASSLGQWNTEAFF.

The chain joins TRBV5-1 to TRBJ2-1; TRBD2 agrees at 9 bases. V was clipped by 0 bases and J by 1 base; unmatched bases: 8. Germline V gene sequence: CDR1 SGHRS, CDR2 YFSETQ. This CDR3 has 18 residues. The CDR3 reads CASSLDLAGPSSYNEQFF. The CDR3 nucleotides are TGCGCCAGCAGCTTGGACCTAGCGGGACCGTCATCCTACAATGAGCAGTTCTTC.

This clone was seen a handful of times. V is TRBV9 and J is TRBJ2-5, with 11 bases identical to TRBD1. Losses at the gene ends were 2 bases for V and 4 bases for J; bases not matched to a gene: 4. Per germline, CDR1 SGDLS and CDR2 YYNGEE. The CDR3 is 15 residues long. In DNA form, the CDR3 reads TGTGCCAGCAGCGTCCGGACAGGGGGCTCAGAGACCCAGTACTTC. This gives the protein CASSVRTGGSETQYF.

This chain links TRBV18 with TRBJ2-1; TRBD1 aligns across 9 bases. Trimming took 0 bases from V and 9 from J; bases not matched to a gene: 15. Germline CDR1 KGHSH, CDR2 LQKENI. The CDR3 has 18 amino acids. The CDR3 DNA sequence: TGTGCCAGCTCACCACCGGGAGGGGGACAGGGAAGGACCAGTGAGCAGTTCTTC. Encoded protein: CASSPPGGGQGRTSEQFF.

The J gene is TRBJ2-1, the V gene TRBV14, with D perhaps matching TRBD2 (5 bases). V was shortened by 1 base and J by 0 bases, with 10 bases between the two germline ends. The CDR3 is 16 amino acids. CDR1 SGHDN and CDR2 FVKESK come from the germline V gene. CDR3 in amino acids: CASSQVLGSSYNEQFF. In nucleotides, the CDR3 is TGTGCCAGCAGCCAAGTTTTAGGGAGCTCCTACAATGAGCAGTTCTTC.

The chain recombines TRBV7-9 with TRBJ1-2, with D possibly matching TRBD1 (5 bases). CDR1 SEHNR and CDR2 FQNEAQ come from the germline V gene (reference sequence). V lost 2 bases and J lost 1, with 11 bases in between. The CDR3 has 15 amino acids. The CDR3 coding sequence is TGTGCCAGCAGCTTACCTTCAGGGAATAACTATGGCTACACCTTC. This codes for CASSLPSGNNYGYTF.

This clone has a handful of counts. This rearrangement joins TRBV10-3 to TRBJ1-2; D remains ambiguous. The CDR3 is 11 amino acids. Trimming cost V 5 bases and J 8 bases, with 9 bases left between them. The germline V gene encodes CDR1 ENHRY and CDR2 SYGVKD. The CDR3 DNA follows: TGTGCCATCAGTCCCGGAGGGGGCTACACCTTC. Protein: CAISPGGGYTF.

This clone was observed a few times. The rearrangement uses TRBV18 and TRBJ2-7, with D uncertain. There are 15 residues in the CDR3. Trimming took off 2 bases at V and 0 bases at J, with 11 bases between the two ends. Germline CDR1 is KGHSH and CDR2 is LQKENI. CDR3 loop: CASSPKSSPSYEQYF. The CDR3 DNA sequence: TGTGCCAGCTCACCAAAGAGTTCTCCCTCCTACGAGCAGTACTTC.

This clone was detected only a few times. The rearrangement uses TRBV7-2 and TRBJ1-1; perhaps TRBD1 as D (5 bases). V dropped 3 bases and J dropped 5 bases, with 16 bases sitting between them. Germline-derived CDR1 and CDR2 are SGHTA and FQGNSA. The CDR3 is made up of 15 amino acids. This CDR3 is CASSFSTVPSTEAFF. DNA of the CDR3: TGTGCCAGCAGCTTTTCGACAGTCCCTAGTACTGAAGCTTTCTTT.

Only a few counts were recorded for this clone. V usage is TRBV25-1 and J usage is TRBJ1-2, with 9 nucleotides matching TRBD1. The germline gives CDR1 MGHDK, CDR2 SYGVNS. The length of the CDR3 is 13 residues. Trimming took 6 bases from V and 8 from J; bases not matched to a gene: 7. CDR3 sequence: CASRPGQGIGYTF. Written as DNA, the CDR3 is TGTGCCAGCAGACCGGGACAGGGTATCGGCTACACCTTC.

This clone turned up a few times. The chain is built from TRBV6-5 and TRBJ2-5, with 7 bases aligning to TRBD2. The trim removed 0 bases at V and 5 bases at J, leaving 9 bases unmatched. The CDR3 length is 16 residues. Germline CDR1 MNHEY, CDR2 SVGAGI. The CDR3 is CASSYSRGLGTETQYF. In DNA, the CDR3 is TGTGCCAGCAGTTACTCGAGAGGACTAGGAACTGAGACCCAGTACTTC.

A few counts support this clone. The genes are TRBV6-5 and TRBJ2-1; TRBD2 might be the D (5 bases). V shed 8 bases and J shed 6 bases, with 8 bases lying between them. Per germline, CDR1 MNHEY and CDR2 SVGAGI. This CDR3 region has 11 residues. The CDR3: CASGLLNEQFF. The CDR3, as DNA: TGTGCCAGCGGACTTCTCAATGAGCAGTTCTTC.

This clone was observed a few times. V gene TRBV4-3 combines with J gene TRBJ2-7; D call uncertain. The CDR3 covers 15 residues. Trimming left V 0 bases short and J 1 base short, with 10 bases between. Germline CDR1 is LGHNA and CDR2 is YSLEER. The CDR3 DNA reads TGCGCCAGCAGCCAAGAGTCGCACAAGTCCTACGAGCAGTACTTC. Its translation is CASSQESHKSYEQYF.

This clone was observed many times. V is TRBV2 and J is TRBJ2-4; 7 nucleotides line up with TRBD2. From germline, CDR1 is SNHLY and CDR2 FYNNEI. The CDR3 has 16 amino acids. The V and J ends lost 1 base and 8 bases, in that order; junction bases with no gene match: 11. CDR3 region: CASSEELALGPDIQYF. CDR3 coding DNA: TGTGCCAGCAGTGAAGAACTAGCGTTAGGTCCGGACATTCAGTACTTC.

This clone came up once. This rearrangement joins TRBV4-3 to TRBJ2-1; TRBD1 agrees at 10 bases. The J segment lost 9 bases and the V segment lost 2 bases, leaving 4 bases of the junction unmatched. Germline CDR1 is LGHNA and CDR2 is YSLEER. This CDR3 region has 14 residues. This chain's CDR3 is CASSQRTGGIEQFF. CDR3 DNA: TGCGCCAGCAGCCAAAGGACAGGGGGAATTGAGCAGTTCTTC.

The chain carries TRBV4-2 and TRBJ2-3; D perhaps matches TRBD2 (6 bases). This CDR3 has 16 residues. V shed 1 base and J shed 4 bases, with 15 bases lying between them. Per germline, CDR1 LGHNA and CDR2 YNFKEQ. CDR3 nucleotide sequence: TGTGCCAGCAGCCAAGGAGAGGCACTAGCATCAGATACGCAGTATTTT. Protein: CASSQGEALASDTQYF.

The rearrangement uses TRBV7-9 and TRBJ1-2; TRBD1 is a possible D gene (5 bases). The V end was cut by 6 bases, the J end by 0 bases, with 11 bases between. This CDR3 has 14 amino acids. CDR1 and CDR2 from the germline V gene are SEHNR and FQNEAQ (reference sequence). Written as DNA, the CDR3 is TGTGCCAGCAGGGGGACTGTAGCTAACTATGGCTACACCTTC. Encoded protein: CASRGTVANYGYTF.

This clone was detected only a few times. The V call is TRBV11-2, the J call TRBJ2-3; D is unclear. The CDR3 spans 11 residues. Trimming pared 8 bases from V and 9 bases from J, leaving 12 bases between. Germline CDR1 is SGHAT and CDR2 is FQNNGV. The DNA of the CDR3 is TGTGCCAGCGGAGACCAATTGACGCAGTATTTT. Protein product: CASGDQLTQYF.

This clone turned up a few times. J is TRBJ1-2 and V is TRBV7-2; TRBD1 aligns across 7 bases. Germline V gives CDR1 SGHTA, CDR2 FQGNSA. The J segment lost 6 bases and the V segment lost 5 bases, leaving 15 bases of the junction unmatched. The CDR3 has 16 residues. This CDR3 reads CASSVGAGQTLNGYTF. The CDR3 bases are TGTGCCAGCAGCGTGGGTGCGGGACAGACTCTAAATGGCTACACCTTC.

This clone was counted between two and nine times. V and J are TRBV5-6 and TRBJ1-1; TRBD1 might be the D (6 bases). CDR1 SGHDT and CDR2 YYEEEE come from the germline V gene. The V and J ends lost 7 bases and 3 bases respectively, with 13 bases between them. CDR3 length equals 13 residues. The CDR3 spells CASLPYRDTEAFF. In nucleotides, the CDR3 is TGTGCCAGCTTACCTTACAGGGACACTGAAGCTTTCTTT.

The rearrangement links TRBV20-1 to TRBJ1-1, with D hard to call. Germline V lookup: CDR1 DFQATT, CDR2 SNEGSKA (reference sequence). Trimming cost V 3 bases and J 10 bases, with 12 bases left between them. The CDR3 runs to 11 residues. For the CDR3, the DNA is TGCAGTGCTAGCGCAGCAGGCCCAGCTTTCTTT. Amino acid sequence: CSASAAGPAFF.

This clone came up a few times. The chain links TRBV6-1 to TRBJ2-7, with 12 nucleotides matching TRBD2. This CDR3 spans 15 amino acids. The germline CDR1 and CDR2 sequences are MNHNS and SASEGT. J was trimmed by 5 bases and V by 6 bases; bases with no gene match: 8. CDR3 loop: CASRPLAGGVHEQYF. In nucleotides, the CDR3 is TGTGCCAGCAGACCCCTAGCGGGAGGGGTCCACGAGCAGTACTTC.

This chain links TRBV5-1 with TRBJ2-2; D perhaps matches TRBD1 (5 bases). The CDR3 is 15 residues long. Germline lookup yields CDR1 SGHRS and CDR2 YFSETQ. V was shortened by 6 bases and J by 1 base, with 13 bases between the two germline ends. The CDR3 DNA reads TGCGCCAGCAAACTGTCTACAGGGAACACCGGGGAGCTGTTTTTT. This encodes CASKLSTGNTGELFF.

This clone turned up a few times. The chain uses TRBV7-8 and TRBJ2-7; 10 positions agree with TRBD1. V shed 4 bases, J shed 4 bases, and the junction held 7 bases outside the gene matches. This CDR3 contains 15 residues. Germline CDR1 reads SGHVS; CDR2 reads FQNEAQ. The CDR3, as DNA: TGTGCCAGCAGCTCCACTTGGACAGGGGGGTACGAGCAGTACTTC. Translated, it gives CASSSTWTGGYEQYF.